Listed below are T cell receptor beta chains from one sample, sequenced in a study of control samples from healthy donors and cancer patients. This table comes from immunoSEQ multiplex PCR, and its TCRdb copy is limited to in-frame clones, with some not included. The sample lists about 80,000 clones, 84% occurring once. Specimen: PBMCs. The source is a man in his 60s with head and neck cancer. The CDR3 runs from the conserved cysteine through the conserved F or W. A D gene is named only where the DNA matches it firmly. Part of the rows lack a size; the others show once, few, many or a class for expanded clones.

d_call,clone_size,v_call,j_call,cdr3_aa,cdr3_nt
-,few,TRBV6-5,TRBJ1-2,CASSPDGWNYGYTF,TGTGCCAGCTCACCGGACGGATGGAACTATGGCTACACCTTC
TRBD1,-,TRBV7-8,TRBJ1-3,CASRMAGGIGNTIYF,TGTGCCAGCAGAATGGCAGGGGGTATTGGAAACACCATATATTTT
-,-,TRBV2,TRBJ2-4,CASSEGPWGKNIQYF,TGTGCCAGCAGTGAAGGTCCCTGGGGCAAAAACATTCAGTACTTC
-,-,TRBV24-1,TRBJ2-7,CATSDHWDEQYF,TGTGCCACCAGTGATCACTGGGACGAGCAGTACTTC
TRBD1,-,TRBV11-3,TRBJ1-5,CASSLVPARGLGNQPQHF,TGTGCCAGCAGCTTAGTGCCCGCAAGGGGGCTGGGCAATCAGCCCCAGCATTTT
-,-,TRBV15,TRBJ1-4,CATSRGGARGEKLFF,TGTGCCACCAGCCGAGGCGGGGCGAGAGGCGAAAAACTGTTTTTT
-,-,TRBV5-1,TRBJ2-2,CASSLDPGYLNTGELFF,TGCGCCAGCAGCTTGGACCCCGGGTACCTGAACACCGGGGAGCTGTTTTTT
TRBD1,once,TRBV29-1,TRBJ1-1,CSVASDRGGTEAFF,TGCAGCGTTGCATCGGACAGGGGAGGCACTGAAGCTTTCTTT
-,-,TRBV10-1,TRBJ2-1,CASGLFSEQFF,TGCGCCAGCGGCCTCTTTAGTGAGCAGTTCTTC
TRBD1,-,TRBV5-4,TRBJ2-5,CASSPRTGANVETQYF,TGTGCCAGCAGCCCACGGACAGGGGCGAATGTGGAGACCCAGTACTTC
-,-,TRBV19,TRBJ2-2,CASRGNSKNGELFF,TGTGCCAGTAGGGGGAACTCGAAGAACGGGGAGCTGTTTTTT
-,-,TRBV18,TRBJ2-3,CASSPPNRNPDTQYF,TGTGCCAGCTCACCACCCAACAGGAATCCAGATACGCAGTATTTT
-,-,TRBV9,TRBJ2-1,CASSVRPLSEQFF,TGTGCCAGCAGCGTACGCCCCCTCAGTGAGCAGTTCTTC
-,-,TRBV2,TRBJ2-1,CASRASRDHSYNEQFF,TGTGCCAGCAGAGCTAGCCGGGACCATTCCTACAATGAGCAGTTCTTC
-,-,TRBV3-1/TRBV3-2,TRBJ1-3,CASSQDLGDTIYF,TGTGCCAGCAGCCAAGATTTGGGAGACACCATATATTTT
TRBD1,-,TRBV6-5,TRBJ1-5,CASRSGGGGNQPQHF,TGTGCCAGCAGATCAGGGGGCGGGGGCAATCAGCCCCAGCATTTT
-,-,TRBV19,TRBJ1-1,CASSIPRLNTEAFF,TGTGCCAGTAGTATTCCCAGATTGAACACTGAAGCTTTCTTT
-,-,TRBV6-5,TRBJ2-1,CASSDRSLQFF,TGTGCCAGCAGCGACAGGTCGCTCCAGTTCTTC